Sequencing of this T cell receptor beta chain was carried out in a study of cytomegalovirus exposure and HLA in healthy donors. PCR amplification relied on 60 Vbeta primers (plus 13 Jbeta primers). The table came from immunoSEQ multiplex PCR; TCRdb's copy has only in-frame clones and leaves some out. This sample has roughly 100,000 clones, with 78% found just once. Trimming pared 7 bases from V and 0 bases from J, leaving 12 bases between. The CDR3 sequence is 14 residues long. Germline CDR1 is MNHEY and CDR2 is SMNVEV (reference sequence). The receptor was isolated from an older woman in good health and CMV-seronegative. This rearrangement joins TRBV27 to TRBJ1-1; D gene ambiguous. The source material was PBMCs. In DNA, the CDR3 is TGTGCCAGCAAGATAAGGAGTCTGAACACTGAAGCTTTCTTT. Translation: CASKIRSLNTEAFF.